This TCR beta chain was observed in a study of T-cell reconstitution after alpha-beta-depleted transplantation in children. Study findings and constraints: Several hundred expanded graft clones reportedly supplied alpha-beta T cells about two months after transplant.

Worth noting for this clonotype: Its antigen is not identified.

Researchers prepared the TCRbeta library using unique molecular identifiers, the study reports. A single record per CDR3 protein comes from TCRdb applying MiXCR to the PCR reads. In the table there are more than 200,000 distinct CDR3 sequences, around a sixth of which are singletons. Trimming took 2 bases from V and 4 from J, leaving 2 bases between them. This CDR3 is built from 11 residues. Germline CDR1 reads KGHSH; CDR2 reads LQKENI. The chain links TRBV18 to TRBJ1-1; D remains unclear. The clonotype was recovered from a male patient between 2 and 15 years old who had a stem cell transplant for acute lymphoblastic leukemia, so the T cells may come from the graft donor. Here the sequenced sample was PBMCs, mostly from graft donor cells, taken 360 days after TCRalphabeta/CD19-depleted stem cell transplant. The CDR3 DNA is TGTGCCAGCTCACCAACCACTGAAGCTTTCTTT. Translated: CASSPTTEAFF.